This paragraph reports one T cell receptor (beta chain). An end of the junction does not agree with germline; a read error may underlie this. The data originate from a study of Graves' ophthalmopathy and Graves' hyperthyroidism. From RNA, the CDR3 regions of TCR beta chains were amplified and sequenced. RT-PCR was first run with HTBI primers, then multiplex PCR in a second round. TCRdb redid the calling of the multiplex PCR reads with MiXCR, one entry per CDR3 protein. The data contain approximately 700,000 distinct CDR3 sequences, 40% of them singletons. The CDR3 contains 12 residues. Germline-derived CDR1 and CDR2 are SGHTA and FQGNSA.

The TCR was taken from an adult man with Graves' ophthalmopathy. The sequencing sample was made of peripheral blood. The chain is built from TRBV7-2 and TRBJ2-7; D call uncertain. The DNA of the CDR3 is TGTGCGAGCAGCTTAGCTCACTACGAGCGGTACTTC. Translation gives CASSLAHYERYF.